This T cell receptor (beta chain) was observed in a study of T cell responses to AZD1222 COVID-19 vaccine. Remarks on this clone: Its specificity is unknown.

Libraries were prepared by immunoSEQ multiplex PCR; TCRdb keeps only in-frame clonotypes and omits some of them. The sample gives some 110,000 clones, around 87% of which show up once; about 3% is in the top ten. Study observations and caveats: At baseline, seropositivity was found in only 5 to 7 AZD1222 recipients. Clonal diversity was possibly underestimated, and white British individuals and females predominated among donors. Elevations in Spike-specific TCR breadth and depth followed administration of two AZD1222 doses.

The CDR3 runs to 13 residues. Germline CDR1 is SGHTA and CDR2 is FQGNSA. V was pared by 4 bases and J by 12 bases, with 16 bases between. V gene TRBV7-2 combines with J gene TRBJ2-4; no clear D. This TCR came from an adult in good health. Sequenced material: peripheral blood, taken on day 0 of AZD1222 vaccination. The CDR3 DNA is TGTGCCAGCAGCTGGGCCAGGCAGGAATATCAGTACTTC. Translated, it gives CASSWARQEYQYF.